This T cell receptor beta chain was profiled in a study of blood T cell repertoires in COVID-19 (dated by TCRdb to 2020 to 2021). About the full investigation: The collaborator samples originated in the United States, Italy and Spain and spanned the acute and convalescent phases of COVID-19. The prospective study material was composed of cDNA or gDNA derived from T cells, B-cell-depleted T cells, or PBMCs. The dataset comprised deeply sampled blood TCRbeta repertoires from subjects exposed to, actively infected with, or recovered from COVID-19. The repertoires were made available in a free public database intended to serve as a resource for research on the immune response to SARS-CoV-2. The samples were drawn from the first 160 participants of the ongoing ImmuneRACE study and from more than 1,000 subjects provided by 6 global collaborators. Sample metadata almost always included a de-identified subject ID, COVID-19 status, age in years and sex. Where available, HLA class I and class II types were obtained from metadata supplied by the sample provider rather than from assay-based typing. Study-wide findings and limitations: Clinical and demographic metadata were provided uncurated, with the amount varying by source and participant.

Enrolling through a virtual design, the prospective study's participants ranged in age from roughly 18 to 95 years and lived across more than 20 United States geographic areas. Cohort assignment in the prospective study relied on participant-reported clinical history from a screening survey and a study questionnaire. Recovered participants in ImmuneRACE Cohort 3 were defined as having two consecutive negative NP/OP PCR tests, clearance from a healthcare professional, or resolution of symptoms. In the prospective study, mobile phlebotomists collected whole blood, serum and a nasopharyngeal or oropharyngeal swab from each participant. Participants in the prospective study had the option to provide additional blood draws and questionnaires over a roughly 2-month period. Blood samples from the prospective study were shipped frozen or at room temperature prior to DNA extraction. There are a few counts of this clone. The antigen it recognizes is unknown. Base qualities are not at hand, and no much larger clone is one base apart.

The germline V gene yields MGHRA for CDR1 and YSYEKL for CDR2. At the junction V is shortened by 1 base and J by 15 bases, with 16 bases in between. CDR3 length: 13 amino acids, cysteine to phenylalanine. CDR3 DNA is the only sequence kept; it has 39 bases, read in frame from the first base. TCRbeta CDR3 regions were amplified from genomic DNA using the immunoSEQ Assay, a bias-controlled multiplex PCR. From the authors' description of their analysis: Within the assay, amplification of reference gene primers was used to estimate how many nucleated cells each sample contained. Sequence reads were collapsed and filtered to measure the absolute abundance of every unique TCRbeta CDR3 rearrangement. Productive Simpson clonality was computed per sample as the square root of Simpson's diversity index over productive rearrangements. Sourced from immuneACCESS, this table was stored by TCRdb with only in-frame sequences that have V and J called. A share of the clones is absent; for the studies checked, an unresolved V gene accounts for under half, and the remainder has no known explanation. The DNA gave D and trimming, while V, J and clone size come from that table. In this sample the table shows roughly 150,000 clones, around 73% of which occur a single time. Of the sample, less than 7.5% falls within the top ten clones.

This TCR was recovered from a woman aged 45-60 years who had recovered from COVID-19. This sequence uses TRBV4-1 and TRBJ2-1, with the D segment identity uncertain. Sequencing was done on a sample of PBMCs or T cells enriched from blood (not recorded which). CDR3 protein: CASSQVLVASVFF. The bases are TGCGCCAGCAGCCAAGTGTTGGTAGCTTCGGTGTTCTTC.